Below, 3 T cell receptor beta chains from the same sample are listed, as sequenced in a study of prognosis after radiotherapy for stage I lung cancer. Genomic DNA was subjected to two-round multiplex PCR for amplification of TCR beta CDR3. First-round PCR used primers specific to each TRBV and TRBJ gene. TCRdb re-analysed the multiplex PCR reads in MiXCR, keeping a single row per CDR3 protein. The profile shows tens of thousands of distinct CDR3 sequences, 35% to 50% of them singletons. The starting material was PBMCs, obtained before or after stereotactic body radiation therapy (not recorded which). Every receptor here comes from a donor aged 50 or older with non-small cell lung cancer.

This clonotype is judged medium-sized. This chain links TRBV7-2 with TRBJ2-6; D is uncertain. CDR1 and CDR2 from the germline V gene are SGHTA and FQGNSA. The CDR3 runs to 15 residues. With 5 bases removed from V and 0 bases from J, the gap between germline ends came to 8 bases. In nucleotides, the CDR3 is TGTGCCAGCAGCCCGACAAGCTCTGGGGCCAACGTCCTGACTTTC. Encoded protein: CASSPTSSGANVLTF.

This clonotype was picked up many times. This sequence joins TRBV30 and TRBJ2-3; D may be TRBD2 (6 bases). V gave up 0 bases and J gave up 1 base, with 11 bases separating them. Germline V gives CDR1 GTSNPN, CDR2 SVGIG (reference sequence). CDR3 size: 15 residues. The CDR3 is CAWSVPGGGTDTQYF. The CDR3 DNA reads as TGTGCCTGGAGTGTACCGGGCGGGGGCACAGATACGCAGTATTTT.

This clonotype was picked up many times. This chain uses TRBV3-1 with TRBJ2-7, with 8 positions matching TRBD1. Per germline, CDR1 LGHDT and CDR2 YNNKEL (reference sequence). The CDR3 covers 12 residues. The ends lost 6 bases at V and 4 bases at J; junction bases unmatched: 2. The DNA of the CDR3 is TGTGCCAGCAGTCGGACAGGGTACGAGCAGTACTTC. It specifies CASSRTGYEQYF.